This paragraph reports one T cell receptor beta chain. Its antigen is still unknown. Trimming removed 6 bases from V and 6 bases from J; junction bases left unmatched: 9. Germline V lookup: CDR1 DFQATT, CDR2 SNEGSKA (reference sequence). The CDR3 contains 16 residues. This record comes from a study of identical twins. Study-wide findings and caveats: Cord blood beta clonotypes present at high abundance carried fewer insertions; no such pattern appeared in memory repertoires.

TCRdb re-derived calls from the 5' RACE reads in MiXCR, one entry per CDR3 protein. The sample contains about 520,000 distinct CDR3 sequences, 20% to 25% of which appear only once. These data also formed part of another study, on T cells expressing NK-cell markers. From that paper: The TCR beta repertoires originated in sorted CD3+CD56+NKG2C+, CD3+CD56+NKG2C- and CD3+CD56-NKG2C+ T cells. In 5 to 7 donors, dominant NKG2C+ clonotypes were roughly 1.0-8% of CD8+ T cells. It was still unclear whether expanded NKG2C+ T cell clones were HCMV specific.

Sequences were obtained from CD4+ T cells sorted from blood. This TCR was sampled from a young woman in good health. V is TRBV20-1 and J is TRBJ2-2; 14 nucleotides match TRBD2. The CDR3 nucleotides are TGCAGTGCCAGGGGGACTAGCGGGAGTGGGTCCGGGGAGCTGTTTTTT. Its translation is CSARGTSGSGSGELFF.